This entry lists 10 T cell receptor beta chains sequenced from one sample in a study of beta chain features in type 1 diabetes. As every portion of the isolated RNA was reverse transcribed, the sequencing read expressed TCRB transcripts. The assay was immunoSEQ multiplex PCR, and TCRdb's table has in-frame clones only and misses some. This sample carries more than 85,000 clones, around 40% of them seen once, and the ten largest clones take 0.065%. Source material: stem cell memory CD4+ T cells from blood. All receptors derive from a woman between 18 and 30 years old in good health.

This clone was seen only a few times. The V and J genes are TRBV18 and TRBJ2-6; 8 bases are a match to TRBD1. Per germline, CDR1 KGHSH and CDR2 LQKENI. This CDR3 contains 16 residues. The ends lost 4 bases at V and 0 bases at J; junction bases unmatched: 2. CDR3 bases: TGTGCCAGCTCACGGACAGGGCCCTCTGGGGCCAACGTCCTGACTTTC. Its translation: CASSRTGPSGANVLTF.

In this sample, this clone turned up many times. The DNA for the CDR3 is TGTGCCAGCAGCCCACGACTAGCGGGAGTAGGGCAGTTCTTC. Protein: CASSPRLAGVGQFF. The rearrangement links TRBV7-9 to TRBJ2-1, with TRBD2 matching over 12 bases. Germline CDR1 SEHNR, CDR2 FQNEAQ (reference sequence). J lost 12 bases, V lost 5 bases, and 8 bases had no gene match. The CDR3 sequence is 14 residues long.

In this sample, this clone turned up a few times. The J gene is TRBJ2-7, the V gene TRBV5-1, with D possibly being TRBD1 (6 bases). CDR1 and CDR2 (germline): SGHRS, YFSETQ. The CDR3 has 12 amino acids. The V gene lost 2 bases and the J gene lost 5 bases, with 8 bases spanning the gap. The CDR3 is CASSFKGDEQYF. The CDR3, as DNA: TGCGCCAGCAGCTTTAAGGGGGACGAGCAGTACTTC.

This sequence joins TRBV27 and TRBJ1-2; 7 bases align to TRBD1. CDR3 size: 13 residues. The V gene end was trimmed by 8 bases and the J gene end by 3 bases; junction bases not matched to a gene: 6. Germline CDR1 and CDR2: MNHEY and SMNVEV (reference sequence). DNA of the CDR3: TGTGCCAGCTCAGGGGGGCGCGACTATGGCTACACCTTC. Translated: CASSGGRDYGYTF.

This rearrangement joins TRBV7-2 to TRBJ2-1; 12 bases are a match to TRBD2. CDR1 is SGHTA, CDR2 FQGNSA, per germline. The CDR3 runs to 15 residues. V was clipped by 5 bases and J by 9 bases; unmatched bases: 8. CDR3 in amino acids: CASSMTSGRIVEQFF. CDR3 nucleotides: TGTGCCAGCAGCATGACTAGCGGGAGAATCGTTGAGCAGTTCTTC.

CDR3 loop: CAASQRVSYDTQYF. The DNA of the CDR3 is TGTGCCGCCTCACAGAGGGTTAGCTACGATACGCAGTATTTT. The chain employs TRBV30 and TRBJ2-3; possibly TRBD2 for D (5 bases). This CDR3 has 14 amino acids. V was clipped by 8 bases and J by 6 bases, with 21 bases between them. Per the germline V gene, CDR1 is GTSNPN and CDR2 is SVGIG (reference sequence).

The V gene is TRBV7-2, the J gene TRBJ1-1, with a weak D call TRBD1 (5 bases). The CDR3 is 11 residues long. From germline, CDR1 is SGHTA and CDR2 FQGNSA. V lost 6 bases and J 4 bases, leaving 6 bases between the germline ends. As DNA, the CDR3 is TGTGCCAGCAGGGGGGGCACTGAAGCTTTCTTT. It is translated as CASRGGTEAFF.

This clone came up a few times. The chain carries TRBV28 and TRBJ2-7, with 7 bases that match TRBD1. This CDR3 comprises 12 residues. V lost 3 bases, J lost 6 bases, and 2 bases stayed unmatched. Germline values: CDR1 MDHEN, CDR2 SYDVKM. The CDR3 loop reads CASSLNRGEQYF. The CDR3 DNA reads TGTGCCAGCAGTTTGAACAGGGGCGAGCAGTACTTC.

This chain uses TRBV6-4 with TRBJ2-1, with 9 bases aligning to TRBD2. CDR3 length: 16 residues. Germline values: CDR1 MRHNA, CDR2 SNTAGT. After removal of 5 bases from V and 0 bases from J, the junction contained 5 bases not matched to a gene. The CDR3: CASSRRLAASYNEQFF. The CDR3 DNA reads TGTGCCAGCAGTAGACGACTAGCGGCCTCCTACAATGAGCAGTTCTTC.

V usage is TRBV27 and J usage is TRBJ1-2; D gene ambiguous. This CDR3 spans 16 amino acids. CDR1 MNHEY and CDR2 SMNVEV come from the germline V gene (reference sequence). V dropped 2 bases and J dropped 0 bases, with 13 bases sitting between them. CDR3 residues: CASSLDYTRTNYGYTF. The CDR3 DNA reads TGTGCCAGCAGTTTAGACTACACCCGGACTAACTATGGCTACACCTTC.